This entry concerns a single T cell receptor (beta chain). It lacks a known antigen. No much larger clone is present one base from it, and per-base qualities are unavailable. This specimen's treatment or condition label, interpreted: randomized to nivolumab then ipilimumab (arm A) or the reverse (arm B). No trial patient had received prior DNA-damaging chemotherapy. On a FACS Aria II flow cytometer, live CD3+CD8+ cells that were negative for CD19 and CD56 were sorted from thawed PBMCs. The samples were obtained from melanoma patients enrolled in CheckMate 064, an open-label, randomized phase II trial testing sequential checkpoint blockade. Leukapheresis was used to collect peripheral blood mononuclear cells, which were then purified with Ficoll-Paque and frozen in human serum with about 9.5% DMSO. Purity of sorted blood CD3+CD8+ cells was verified at >95% immediately after sorting, followed by DNA extraction.

This entry is derived from a study of sequential checkpoint blockade in melanoma (dated by TCRdb to between 2019 and 2020). At the level of the whole study: In a 1:1 randomization, patients received either first-line nivolumab then ipilimumab (arm A) or ipilimumab then nivolumab (arm B). Both trial sequences were followed by maintenance nivolumab.

V is pruned by 4 bases and J by 2 bases, leaving 7 bases of the junction without a gene match. From the cysteine through the phenylalanine, the CDR3 covers 17 amino acids. Only the CDR3 region is kept as DNA, spanning 51 bases read in frame from base 1. The germline V gene provides CDR1 MGHRA and CDR2 YSYEKL. Study-wide conclusions, independent of this receptor: The response-prediction model combining TCR metrics and mutation burden needs validation in larger, independent patient cohorts.

The immunoSEQ Assay was used to immunosequence TCRbeta CDR3 regions from genomic DNA. Prior to high-throughput sequencing, genomic DNA was amplified by bias-controlled multiplex PCR. From the authors' description of their analysis: To quantify the absolute abundance of each unique TCRbeta CDR3 region, the sequences were collapsed and filtered. Clonality, defined as 1 minus Pielou's evenness, was calculated using only productive rearrangements. A previously published method was used to identify clones with significantly greater frequencies in on-treatment samples than in baseline samples. Held by TCRdb, this immuneACCESS table contains in-frame sequences only and omits some clones. Under half of the omission traces to an unresolved V gene where checked; the cause of the rest is unknown. The D gene and trimming were derived from the DNA, and the V and J assignments and clone size from that table. Across this sample there are about 17,000 clones, with approximately 80% seen only once. 10% to 15% of the sample goes to the ten largest clones.

The receptor comes from a human donor with melanoma. The rearranged segments are TRBV4-1 and TRBJ2-7; 14 middle bases align to TRBD2. The sequences come from CD8+ T cells sorted from blood (inferred from file names), collected from a patient given nivolumab and ipilimumab in sequence. The CDR3 amino acid sequence is: CASSPGTSGGKPYEQYF. In nucleotides, the sequence is TGCGCCAGCAGCCCCGGGACTAGCGGGGGAAAACCCTACGAGCAGTACTTC.